This T cell receptor (beta chain) was identified in a study of molecular identifiers for immune sequencing clone quantification. Generation of bulk TCR libraries relied on previously described methods and listed TCR primers. From the PCR reads, TCRdb called clonotypes with MiXCR, one entry per CDR3 protein. Of around 100,000 distinct CDR3 sequences listed, under 40% are singletons. Looked up from germline, CDR1 is LNHDA and CDR2 is SQIVND (reference sequence). The CDR3 is 14 residues long. The V end lost 2 bases, the J end lost 0 bases, and 5 bases lay between the germline ends. The chain joins TRBV19 to TRBJ2-1; D unclear. Sequencing input: naive CD8+ T cells from blood, with Jurkat cell RNA spiked in. Subset in this sample: FACS-sorted CD8+CD4-CCR7+CD45RA+ naive T cells. The receptor was isolated from a human donor in good health. Some libraries in this study had Jurkat cell RNA spiked in. The CDR3 spells CASSIRVSYNEQFF. CDR3 coding DNA: TGTGCCAGTAGTATACGGGTCTCCTACAATGAGCAGTTCTTC. The entire variable domain, with the rest obtained from reference TRBV19 and TRBJ2-1, is as follows: DGGITQSPKYLFRKEGQNVTLSCEQNLNHDAMYWYRQDPGQGLRLIYYSQIVNDFQKGDIAEGYSVSREKKESFPLTVTSAQKNPTAFYLCASSIRVSYNEQFFGPGTRLTVL.